A selection of T cell receptor beta chains follows, all from one sample in a study of cytomegalovirus exposure and HLA in healthy donors. TCRdb keeps only in-frame clones here, not all; method: immunoSEQ multiplex PCR. The table shows 45,000 to 65,000 clones, with over 70% occurring only once. The sample comprised PBMCs. The receptors here all came from a man in his late teens or twenties in good health and CMV-seronegative. Each CDR3 is given with its conserved first and last residue. The D gene is left open where the match is weak.

d_call	v_call	cdr3_aa
.	TRBV30	CAWSNTAEYGYTF
.	TRBV27	CASSSGFYEQYF
TRBD2	TRBV18	CASYPSGSYEQYF
.	TRBV5-8	CASSLIPGSAFF
.	TRBV5-4	CASSLGGLAVYNEQFF
.	TRBV6-5	CASSTETATDTQYF
.	TRBV30	CAWSVAGTEAFF
.	TRBV18	CASSPGISMNYGYTF
TRBD2	TRBV28	CASSSETSGTYEQYF
.	TRBV5-1	CASSRPGGSADTQYF
TRBD1	TRBV5-1	CASSHKKTGGNTGELFF
.	TRBV13	CASSSVEDRSNYGYTF
.	TRBV28	CASSDRAQPQHF
.	TRBV30	CAWSVSRGADEKLFF
TRBD2	TRBV4-3	CASSHGTGTSGSGETQYF
.	TRBV5-1	CASSPGLPTDTQYF
.	TRBV28	CASSWAGSLQETQYF
TRBD1	TRBV18	CASSPGADRGRETQYF
.	TRBV2	CASTNRDTEAFF
.	TRBV28	CASSSGGRTEAFF
TRBD1	TRBV23-1	CASSQIPGQRNEKLFF
TRBD1	TRBV27	CASSWGTGAYEQYF
.	TRBV29-1	CSVEIGASYGYTF
TRBD2	TRBV5-1	CASSLAPSGRAKEDEQFF
.	TRBV2	CASSDPNVREQYF
.	TRBV6-5	CASSAGGELFF
TRBD1	TRBV28	CASTPGTGHYGYTF
.	TRBV7-9	CASSWLEGDGYTF
TRBD1	TRBV29-1	CSVGSSGQANYGYTF
TRBD2	TRBV5-4	CASSLPGLADYEQYF
TRBD1	TRBV30	CAWSKGQANYGYTF
.	TRBV18	CASSPRDTPEAFF
TRBD1	TRBV7-2	CASSPRQGSEKLFF
.	TRBV6-5	CASSYTGNSADGYTF